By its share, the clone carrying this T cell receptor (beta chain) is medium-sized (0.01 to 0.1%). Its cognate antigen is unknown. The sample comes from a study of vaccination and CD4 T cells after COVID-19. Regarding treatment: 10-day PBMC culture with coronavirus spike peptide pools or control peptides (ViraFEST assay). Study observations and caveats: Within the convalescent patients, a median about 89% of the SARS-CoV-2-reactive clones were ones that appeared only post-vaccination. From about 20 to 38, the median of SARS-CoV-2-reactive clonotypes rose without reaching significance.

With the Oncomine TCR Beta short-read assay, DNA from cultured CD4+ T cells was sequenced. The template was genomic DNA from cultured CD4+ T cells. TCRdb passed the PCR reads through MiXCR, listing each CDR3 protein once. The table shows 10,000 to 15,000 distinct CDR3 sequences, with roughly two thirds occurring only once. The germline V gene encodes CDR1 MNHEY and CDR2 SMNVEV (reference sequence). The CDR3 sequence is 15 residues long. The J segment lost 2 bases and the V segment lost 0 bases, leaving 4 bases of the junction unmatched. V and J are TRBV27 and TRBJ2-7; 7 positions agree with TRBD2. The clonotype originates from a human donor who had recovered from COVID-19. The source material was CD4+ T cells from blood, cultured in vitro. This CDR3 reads CASSLSSGNTYEQYF. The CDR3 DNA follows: TGTGCCAGCAGTTTATCCAGCGGGAACACCTACGAGCAGTACTTC.